This paragraph reports one TCR beta chain. The entry originates in a study of blood T cell repertoires in COVID-19. Study at large: PBMCs, B-cell-depleted T cells, or T cells were the source of the cDNA or gDNA that made up the material.

As originally analysed: Reference gene primers were amplified, and this amplification served to estimate nucleated cell counts. Sequencing was performed with immunoSEQ multiplex PCR; in TCRdb, only in-frame clones are kept and a portion is missing. The V and J calls and clone size come from that table; D and trimming were worked out from the DNA. The sample comprises 150,000 to 200,000 clones, more than 75% of which are singletons, and under 6% rests with the top ten. Trimming left V 8 bases short and J 0 bases short, with 19 bases between. The CDR3 totals 16 residues. Germline-derived CDR1 and CDR2 are KGHSH and LQKENI.

This TCR came from a woman aged 45-65 years with COVID-19, enrolled during active disease. V and J are TRBV18 and TRBJ1-1; D gene uncertain. Sequencing was performed on peripheral blood. The CDR3 protein is CASAPTDIALNTEAFF. CDR3 bases: TGTGCCAGCGCCCCTACTGACATAGCGCTGAACACTGAAGCTTTCTTT.